One TCR beta chain is described in this entry. Its matching antigen is unknown. The CDR3 totals 15 residues. Trimming removed 6 bases at V and 4 bases at J, with 16 bases between. From germline, CDR1 is LNHNV and CDR2 YYDKDF (reference sequence). This entry comes from a study of shared clonotypes between healthy human individuals. Libraries were prepared by immunoSEQ multiplex PCR; TCRdb keeps only in-frame clonotypes and omits some of them. The table records about 1.5 million clones, approximately 98% of them present only once. Points from the study as a whole: Rarefaction showed sorted-subset sequencing was incomplete despite large depth.

The TCR sequence derives from a man aged 25 to 40 in good health. Sequenced input: naive CD4+ T cells sorted from blood. Subset of the sample: CD45RA+ positively selected. The genes are TRBV15 and TRBJ2-1; TRBD2 might be the D (6 bases). CDR3 bases: TGTGCCACCAGGTCCTCGGGGGTAACTTACAATGAGCAGTTCTTC. Translated: CATRSSGVTYNEQFF.